This T cell receptor (beta chain) is drawn from a study of shared T cell receptors in the human thymus. Clones were sequenced by immunoSEQ multiplex PCR, and TCRdb holds only the in-frame ones, with some missing. The repertoire holds over 65,000 clones, with 90% to 95% as singletons. The V gene lost 6 bases and the J gene lost 3 bases, with 15 bases spanning the gap. Germline loops: CDR1 MNHEY, CDR2 SMNVEV (reference sequence). CDR3 size: 14 residues. Sequencing was done on a sample of thymocytes. This rearrangement joins TRBV27 to TRBJ2-7, with D maybe TRBD2 (6 bases). This receptor was taken from a human donor. CDR3 region: CASRGGPLGYEQYF. The CDR3 DNA reads TGTGCCAGCAGGGGAGGCCCTTTGGGCTACGAGCAGTACTTC.